The clone carrying this TCR beta chain has at least ten counts. The antigen remains undetermined. The sample's time point: persistent/refractory GD, antithyroid drugs over 5 years with positive TRAb. Generation of the TCR library employed RNA extracted from PBMCs. Graves' disease was diagnosed by American Thyroid Association guidelines. The sample is drawn from a study of regulatory T cells in long-lasting Graves disease. Trimming shortened V by 0 bases and J by 0 bases, and 11 bases separated the two germline ends. The CDR3 has 17 residues. Germline loops: CDR1 MNHEY, CDR2 SVGEGT. Study-wide points: Gene preferences differed: TRBV28, TRBJ1-2, TRBJ2-5 in persistent cases.

Through Arm-PCR of CDR3 regions and iRepertoire HTBI primers, TCR beta libraries were built. TCRdb redid the calling of the multiplex PCR reads with MiXCR, one entry per CDR3 protein. Of over 350,000 distinct CDR3 sequences in the sample, about a fifth were seen once. The sequence was collected from a female donor with Graves disease. This chain uses TRBV6-2 or TRBV6-3 with TRBJ1-4; possible D gene TRBD1, 5 bases. The material was peripheral blood mononuclear cells (PBMCs), obtained when the disease was refractory, from a patient treated with antithyroid drugs. CDR3 sequence: CASSYSKDTATNEKLFF. CDR3 DNA: TGTGCCAGCAGTTACTCGAAGGACACCGCAACTAATGAAAAACTGTTTTTT.